This T cell receptor beta chain was recorded in a study of cytomegalovirus exposure and HLA in healthy donors. Whole-study results and caveats: Cytomegalovirus status was reportedly diagnosed by the classifier with high sensitivity and specificity. The authors listed 150 to 200 TCR beta chains as cytomegalovirus-associated.

TCRdb keeps only in-frame clones here, not all; method: immunoSEQ multiplex PCR. The sample has 220,000 or so clones; over 65% are singletons. Per germline, CDR1 MNHEY and CDR2 SMNVEV (reference sequence). Trimming removed 6 bases from V and 8 bases from J; junction bases left unmatched: 5. This CDR3 has 12 amino acids. As to this clone: The antigen remains unidentified.

Sequencing was performed on PBMCs. This clonotype was obtained from a woman under 30 in good health and CMV-seronegative. J is TRBJ1-2 and V is TRBV27; 8 nucleotides agree with TRBD1. In nucleotides, the CDR3 is TGTGCCAGCAGGCAGGGGGCTGAAGGCTACACCTTC. Its translation: CASRQGAEGYTF.